This T cell receptor beta chain came from a study of glioma-infiltrating T cells after dendritic cell vaccination. Study overall: Patients had newly diagnosed or recurrent glioblastoma and received dendritic cell vaccines. Notes on the study in general: No direct clonality-survival link was found; a diverse polyclonal response may matter. Few patients contributed both blood and tumor specimens.

A word on this clone: The antigen is unknown.

Generated by immunoSEQ multiplex PCR, the TCRdb table keeps only in-frame clones and is missing some. The sample comprises 100,000 or so clones, roughly 90% of which are singletons, and roughly 3% rests with the top ten. Time point indicated: after dendritic cell vaccination, including at tumor progression/relapse. PBMC sampling occurred before vaccination, two weeks after the third dose, and at progression. Sequencing used blood, obtained after dendritic cell vaccination. The clonotype comes from a human donor with glioblastoma.

CDR3 in amino acids: CASSRRSTGELFF. The CDR3, as DNA: TGTGCCAGCAGCCGGAGGAGCACCGGGGAGCTGTTTTTT. The chain is built from TRBV14 and TRBJ2-2; D is possibly TRBD2 (5 bases). Per the germline V gene, CDR1 is SGHDN and CDR2 is FVKESK. V was cut by 4 bases and J by 4 bases, with 7 bases left in between. The CDR3 runs 13 residues. The entire variable domain, with the rest obtained from reference TRBV14 and TRBJ2-2, is as follows: EAGVTQFPSHSVIEKGQTVTLRCDPISGHDNLYWYRRVMGKEIKFLLHFVKESKQDESGMPNNRFLAERTGGTYSTLKVQPAELEDSGVYFCASSRRSTGELFFGEGSRLTVL.